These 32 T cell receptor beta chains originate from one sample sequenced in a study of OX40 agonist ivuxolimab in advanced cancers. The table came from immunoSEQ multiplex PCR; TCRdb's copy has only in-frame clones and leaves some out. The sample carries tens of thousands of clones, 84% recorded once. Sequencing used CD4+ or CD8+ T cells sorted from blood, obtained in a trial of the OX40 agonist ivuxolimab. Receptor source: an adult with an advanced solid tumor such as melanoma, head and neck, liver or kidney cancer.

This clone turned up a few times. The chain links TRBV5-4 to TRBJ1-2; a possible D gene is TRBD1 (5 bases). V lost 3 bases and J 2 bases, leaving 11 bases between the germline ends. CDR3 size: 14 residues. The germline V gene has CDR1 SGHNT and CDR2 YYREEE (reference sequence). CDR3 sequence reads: CASSSGASNYGYTF. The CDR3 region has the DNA TGTGCCAGCAGCTCCGGGGCCTCAAACTATGGCTACACCTTC.

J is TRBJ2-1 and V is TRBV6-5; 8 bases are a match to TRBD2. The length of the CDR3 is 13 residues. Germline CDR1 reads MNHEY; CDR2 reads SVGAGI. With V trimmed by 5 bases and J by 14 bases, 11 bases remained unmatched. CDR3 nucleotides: TGTGCCAGCAGTCTCCTAGCGGGTAAAAAAGAGTTCTTC. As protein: CASSLLAGKKEFF.

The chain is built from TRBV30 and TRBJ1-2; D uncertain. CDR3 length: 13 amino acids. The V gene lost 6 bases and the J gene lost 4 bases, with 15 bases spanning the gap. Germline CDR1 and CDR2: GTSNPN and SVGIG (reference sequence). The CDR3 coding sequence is TGTGCCTGCGTCAAAAGGGCGCTCTATGGCTACACCTTC. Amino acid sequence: CACVKRALYGYTF.

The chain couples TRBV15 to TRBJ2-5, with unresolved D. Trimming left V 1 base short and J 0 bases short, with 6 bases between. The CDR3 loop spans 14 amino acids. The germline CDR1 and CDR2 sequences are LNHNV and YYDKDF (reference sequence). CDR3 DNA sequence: TGTGCCACCAGCAGAGTAACGGACCAAGAGACCCAGTACTTC. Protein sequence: CATSRVTDQETQYF.

The CDR3 DNA sequence: TGTGCCAGCAGCTCCAGGGACGGCTCCACTTATGGCTACACCTTC. It yields the protein CASSSRDGSTYGYTF. This chain connects TRBV28 to TRBJ1-2, with a weak D call TRBD1 (5 bases). V shed 6 bases and J shed 5 bases, with 19 bases lying between them. The CDR3 runs 15 residues. Germline-derived CDR1 and CDR2 are MDHEN and SYDVKM.

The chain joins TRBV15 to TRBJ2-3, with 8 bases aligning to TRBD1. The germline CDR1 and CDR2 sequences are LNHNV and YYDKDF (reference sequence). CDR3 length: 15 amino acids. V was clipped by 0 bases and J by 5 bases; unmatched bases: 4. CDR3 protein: CATSRDGTGLDTQYF. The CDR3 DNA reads TGTGCCACCAGCAGAGACGGGACAGGCTTAGATACGCAGTATTTT.

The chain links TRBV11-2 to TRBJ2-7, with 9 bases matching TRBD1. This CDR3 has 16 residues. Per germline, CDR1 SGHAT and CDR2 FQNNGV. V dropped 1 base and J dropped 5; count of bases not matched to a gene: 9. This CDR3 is CASSLVAGTGTHEQYF. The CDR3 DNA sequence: TGTGCCAGCAGCTTAGTTGCCGGGACAGGGACCCACGAGCAGTACTTC.

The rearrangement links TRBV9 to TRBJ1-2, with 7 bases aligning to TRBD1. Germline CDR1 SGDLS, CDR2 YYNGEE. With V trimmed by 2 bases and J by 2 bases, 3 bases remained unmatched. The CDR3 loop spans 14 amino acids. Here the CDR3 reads CASSVQQGNYGYTF. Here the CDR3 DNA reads TGTGCCAGCAGCGTCCAACAGGGGAACTATGGCTACACCTTC.

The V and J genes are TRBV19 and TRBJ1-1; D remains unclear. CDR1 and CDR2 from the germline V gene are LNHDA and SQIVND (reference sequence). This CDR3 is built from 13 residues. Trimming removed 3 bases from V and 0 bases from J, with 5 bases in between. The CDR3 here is CASSIQMNTEAFF. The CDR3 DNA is TGTGCCAGTAGTATCCAGATGAACACTGAAGCTTTCTTT.

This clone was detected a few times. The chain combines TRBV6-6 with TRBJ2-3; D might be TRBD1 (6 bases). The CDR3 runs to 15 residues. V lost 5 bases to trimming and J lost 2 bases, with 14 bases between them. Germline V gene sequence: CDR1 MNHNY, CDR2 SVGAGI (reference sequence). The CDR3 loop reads CASSNGQIITDTQYF. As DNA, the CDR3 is TGTGCCAGCAGTAACGGACAGATTATCACAGATACGCAGTATTTT.

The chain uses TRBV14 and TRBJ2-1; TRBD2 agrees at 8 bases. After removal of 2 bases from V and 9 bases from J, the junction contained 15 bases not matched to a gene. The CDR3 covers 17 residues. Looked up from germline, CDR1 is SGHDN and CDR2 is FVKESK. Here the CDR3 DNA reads TGTGCCAGCAGCCAATTCCCAGGGAGCGGGAGATCGAGTGAGCAGTTCTTC. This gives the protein CASSQFPGSGRSSEQFF. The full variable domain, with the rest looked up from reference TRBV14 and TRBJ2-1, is EAGVTQFPSHSVIEKGQTVTLRCDPISGHDNLYWYRRVMGKEIKFLLHFVKESKQDESGMPNNRFLAERTGGTYSTLKVQPAELEDSGVYFCASSQFPGSGRSSEQFFGPGTRLTVL.

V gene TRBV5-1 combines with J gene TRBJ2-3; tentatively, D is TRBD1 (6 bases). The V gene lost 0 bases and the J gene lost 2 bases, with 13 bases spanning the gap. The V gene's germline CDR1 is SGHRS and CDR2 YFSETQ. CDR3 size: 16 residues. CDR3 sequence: CASSLEQGIHTDTQYF. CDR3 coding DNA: TGCGCCAGCAGCTTGGAGCAGGGGATTCACACAGATACGCAGTATTTT. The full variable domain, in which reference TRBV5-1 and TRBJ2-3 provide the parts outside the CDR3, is KAGVTQTPRYLIKTRGQQVTLSCSPISGHRSVSWYQQTPGQGLQFLFEYFSETQRNKGNFPGRFSGRQFSNSRSEMNVSTLELGDSALYLCASSLEQGIHTDTQYFGPGTRLTVL.

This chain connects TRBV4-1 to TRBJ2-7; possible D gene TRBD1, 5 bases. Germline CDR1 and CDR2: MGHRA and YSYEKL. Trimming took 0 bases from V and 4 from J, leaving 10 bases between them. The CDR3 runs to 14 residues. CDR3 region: CASSQEGVGYEQYF. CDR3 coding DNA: TGCGCCAGCAGCCAAGAAGGGGTGGGATACGAGCAGTACTTC.

CDR3 loop: CASSLLAGVSYEQYF. The CDR3 DNA reads TGTGCCAGCAGCCTCCTAGCGGGCGTCTCCTACGAGCAGTACTTC. This chain links TRBV11-2 with TRBJ2-7; 8 bases align to TRBD2. The CDR3 has 15 amino acids. Per germline, CDR1 SGHAT and CDR2 FQNNGV. The ends lost 5 bases at V and 0 bases at J; junction bases unmatched: 6. Together with reference TRBV11-2 and TRBJ2-7, the CDR3 gives the full variable domain: EAGVAQSPRYKIIEKRQSVAFWCNPISGHATLYWYQQILGQGPKLLIQFQNNGVVDDSQLPKDRFSAERLKGVDSTLKIQPAKLEDSAVYLCASSLLAGVSYEQYFGPGTRLTVT.

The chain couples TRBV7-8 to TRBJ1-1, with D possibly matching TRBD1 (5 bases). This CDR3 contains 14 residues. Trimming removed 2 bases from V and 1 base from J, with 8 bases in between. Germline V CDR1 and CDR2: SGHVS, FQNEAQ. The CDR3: CASSLFGGNTEAFF. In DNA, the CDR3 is TGTGCCAGCAGCTTATTCGGGGGGAACACTGAAGCTTTCTTT. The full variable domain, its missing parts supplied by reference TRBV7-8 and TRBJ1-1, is GAGVSQSPRYKVAKRGQDVALRCDPISGHVSLFWYQQALGQGPEFLTYFQNEAQLDKSGLPSDRFFAERPEGSVSTLKIQRTQQEDSAVYLCASSLFGGNTEAFFGQGTRLTVV.

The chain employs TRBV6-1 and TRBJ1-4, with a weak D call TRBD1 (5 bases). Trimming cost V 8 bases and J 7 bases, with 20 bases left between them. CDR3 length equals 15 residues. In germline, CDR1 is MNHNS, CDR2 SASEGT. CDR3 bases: TGTGCCAGCTTCCTTTCTGGGGGGGAGGTTGAAAAACTGTTTTTT. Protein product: CASFLSGGEVEKLFF.

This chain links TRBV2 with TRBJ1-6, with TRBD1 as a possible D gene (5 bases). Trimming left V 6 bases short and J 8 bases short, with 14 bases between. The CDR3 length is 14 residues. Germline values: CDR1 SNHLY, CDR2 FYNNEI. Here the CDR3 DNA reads TGTGCCAGCAGGGGGCGGTCTGGCGATTCACCCCTCCACTTT. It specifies CASRGRSGDSPLHF.

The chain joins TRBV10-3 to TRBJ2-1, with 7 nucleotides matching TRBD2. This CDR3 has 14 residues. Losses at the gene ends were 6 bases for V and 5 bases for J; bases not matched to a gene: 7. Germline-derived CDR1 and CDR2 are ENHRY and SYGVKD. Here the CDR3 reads CAIRPAGENNEQFF. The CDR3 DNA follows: TGTGCCATCAGACCCGCGGGGGAGAACAATGAGCAGTTCTTC.

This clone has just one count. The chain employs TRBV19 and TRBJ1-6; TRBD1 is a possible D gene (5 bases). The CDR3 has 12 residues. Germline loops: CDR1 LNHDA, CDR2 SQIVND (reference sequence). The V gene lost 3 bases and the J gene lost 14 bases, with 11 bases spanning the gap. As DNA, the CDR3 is TGTGCCAGTAGTATCGGAACAGGCGCCCTCCACTTT. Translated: CASSIGTGALHF.

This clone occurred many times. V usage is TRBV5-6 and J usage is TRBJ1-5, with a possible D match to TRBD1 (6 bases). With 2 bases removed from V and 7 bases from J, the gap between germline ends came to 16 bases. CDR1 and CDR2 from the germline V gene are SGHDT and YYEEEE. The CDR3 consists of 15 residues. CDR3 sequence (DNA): TGTGCCAGCAGCTTAGGGGGGCGGTCCACGCAGCCCCAGCATTTT. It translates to CASSLGGRSTQPQHF.

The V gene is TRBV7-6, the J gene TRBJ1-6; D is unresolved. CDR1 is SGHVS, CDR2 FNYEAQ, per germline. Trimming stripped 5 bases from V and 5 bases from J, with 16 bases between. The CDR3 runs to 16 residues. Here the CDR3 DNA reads TGTGCCAGCAGCAGCCCTACGGGTTTAAATAATTCACCCCTCCACTTT. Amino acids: CASSSPTGLNNSPLHF.

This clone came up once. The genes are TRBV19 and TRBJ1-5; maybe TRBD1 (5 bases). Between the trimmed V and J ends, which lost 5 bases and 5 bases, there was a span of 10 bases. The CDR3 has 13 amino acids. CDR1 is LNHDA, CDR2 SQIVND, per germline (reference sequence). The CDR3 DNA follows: TGTGCCAGTAGTCGCACAGGAGATCAGCCCCAGCATTTT. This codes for CASSRTGDQPQHF.

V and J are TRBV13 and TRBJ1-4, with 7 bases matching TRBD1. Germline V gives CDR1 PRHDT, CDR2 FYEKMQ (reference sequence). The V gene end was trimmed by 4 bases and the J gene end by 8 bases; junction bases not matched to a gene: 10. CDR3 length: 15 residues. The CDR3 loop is CASSSRWTGLEKLFF. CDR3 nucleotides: TGTGCCAGCAGCTCACGATGGACAGGCCTCGAAAAACTGTTTTTT.

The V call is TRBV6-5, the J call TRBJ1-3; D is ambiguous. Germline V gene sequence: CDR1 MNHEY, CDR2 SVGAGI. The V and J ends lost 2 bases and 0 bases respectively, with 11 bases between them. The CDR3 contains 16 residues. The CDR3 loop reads CASSYLPILSGNTIYF. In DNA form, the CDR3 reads TGTGCCAGCAGTTACCTCCCGATCCTCTCTGGAAACACCATATATTTT.

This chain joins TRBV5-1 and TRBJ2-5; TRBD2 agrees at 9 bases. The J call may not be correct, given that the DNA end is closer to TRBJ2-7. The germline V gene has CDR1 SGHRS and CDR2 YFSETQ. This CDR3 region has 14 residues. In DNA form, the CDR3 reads TGCGCCAGCAGCCAAGGACTAGCGCCCTACGAGCAGTACTTC. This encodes CASSQGLAPYEQYF.

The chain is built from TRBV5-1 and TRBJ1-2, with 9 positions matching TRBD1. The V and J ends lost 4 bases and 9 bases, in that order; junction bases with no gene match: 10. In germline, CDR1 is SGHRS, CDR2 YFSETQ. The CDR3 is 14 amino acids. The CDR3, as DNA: TGCGCCAGCAGCCTGGCCACAGGGGGCCGGAGCTACACCTTC. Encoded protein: CASSLATGGRSYTF.

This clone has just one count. The CDR3: CASSRPGGEQYF. The CDR3 DNA sequence: TGTGCCAGCAGCCGGCCCGGGGGCGAGCAGTACTTC. This chain connects TRBV6-5 to TRBJ2-7, with D perhaps matching TRBD2 (6 bases). The CDR3 length is 12 residues. Germline V gives CDR1 MNHEY, CDR2 SVGAGI. Deletions cut 6 bases from V and 6 bases from J, with 12 bases between.

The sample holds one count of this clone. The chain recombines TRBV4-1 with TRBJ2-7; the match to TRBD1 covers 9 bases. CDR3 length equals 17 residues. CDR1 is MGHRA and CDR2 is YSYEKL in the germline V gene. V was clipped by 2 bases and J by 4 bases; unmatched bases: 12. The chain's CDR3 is CASSQYPAGTGSYEQYF. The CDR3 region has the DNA TGCGCCAGCAGCCAATACCCGGCGGGGACAGGGTCATACGAGCAGTACTTC.

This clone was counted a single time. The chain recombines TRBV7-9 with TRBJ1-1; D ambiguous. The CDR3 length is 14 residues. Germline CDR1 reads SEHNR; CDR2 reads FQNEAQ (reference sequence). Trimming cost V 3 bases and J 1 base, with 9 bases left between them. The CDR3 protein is CASSFSGTNTEAFF. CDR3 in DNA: TGTGCCAGCAGCTTTTCCGGTACGAACACTGAAGCTTTCTTT. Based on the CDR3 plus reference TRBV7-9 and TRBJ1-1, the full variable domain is DTGVSQNPRHKITKRGQNVTFRCDPISEHNRLYWYRQTLGQGPEFLTYFQNEAQLEKSRLLSDRFSAERPKGSFSTLEIQRTEQGDSAMYLCASSFSGTNTEAFFGQGTRLTVV.

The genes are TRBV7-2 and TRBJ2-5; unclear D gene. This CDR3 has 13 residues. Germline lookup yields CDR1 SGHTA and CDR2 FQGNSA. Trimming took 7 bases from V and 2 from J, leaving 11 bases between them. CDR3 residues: CASTRVIQETQYF. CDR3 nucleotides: TGTGCCAGCACCCGAGTAATACAAGAGACCCAGTACTTC.

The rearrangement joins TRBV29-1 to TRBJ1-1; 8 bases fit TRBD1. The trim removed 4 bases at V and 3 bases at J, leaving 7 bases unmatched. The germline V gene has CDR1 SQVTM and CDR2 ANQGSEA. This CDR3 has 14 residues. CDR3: CSVARDRRDTEAFF. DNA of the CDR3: TGCAGCGTTGCCAGGGACAGGCGGGACACTGAAGCTTTCTTT.

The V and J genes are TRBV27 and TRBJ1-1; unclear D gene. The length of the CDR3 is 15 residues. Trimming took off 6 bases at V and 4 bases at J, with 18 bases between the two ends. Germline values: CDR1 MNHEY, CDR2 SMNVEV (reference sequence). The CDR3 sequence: CASRLLAGVVTEAFF. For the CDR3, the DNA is TGTGCCAGCAGACTACTCGCAGGAGTAGTCACTGAAGCTTTCTTT.